This TCR beta chain was profiled in a study of T cells expressing NK-cell markers (dated by TCRdb to about 2020). In the study overall: TCR beta-chain repertoires were profiled in sorted CD3+CD56+NKG2C+, CD3+CD56+NKG2C- and CD3+CD56-NKG2C+ T-cell subsets from eight donors. All eight donors whose samples were sequenced were randomly selected healthy volunteers, three of them men and five women. Among the eight sequenced donors, seven were HCMV-seropositive and one was HCMV-seronegative. Sequencing of the libraries produced 2 x 150 bp reads on Illumina HiSeq 2000/2500, MiSeq or NextSeq. Beyond this particular receptor, the publication reports: Whether the expanded NKG2C-expressing T cell clones were specific for HCMV antigens was left unclear. Those dominant clonotypes were again the most abundant among CD3+CD56-NKG2C+ cells in a handful of donors, at roughly 25-65%. In six donors, the dominant CD3+CD56+NKG2C+ clonotypes ranked among the top 10 CD8+ clonotypes, making up 1.0-7.0% of CD8+ T cells.

On this clonotype itself: Its antigen remains unidentified.

A commercial ELISA kit detecting HCMV-specific IgG in serum was used to determine HCMV serostatus. Ficoll density gradient centrifugation was used to isolate peripheral blood mononuclear cells from blood. CDR1 and CDR2 (DFQATT, SNEGSKA) derive from the germline V gene (reference sequence). The CDR3 runs 15 residues from the cysteine to the phenylalanine. No DNA has been recorded. Sequencing relied on an Illumina HiSeq 2000. TCR beta cDNA libraries were prepared using 5'RACE template switching, which introduced a universal primer site and unique molecular identifiers. Synthesis of cDNA was primed from the TCR beta constant segment and was followed by two consecutive PCR amplification steps. The original methods were these. MIGEC handled demultiplexing of the reads and grouping by UMI, while MiTCR was used to assemble and quantify clonotypes. To exclude erroneous sequences, only TCR cDNA sequences supported by at least two reads were retained. Downstream repertoire analysis used the tcR package, and clonotypes were matched across fractions by CDR3 nucleotide sequence plus V segment. VDJmatch was used to annotate antigen specificity against VDJdb, with one amino acid substitution in CDR3 allowed. One entry per CDR3 protein sequence results from the TCRdb reprocessing of the reads, with DNA left out. In this record, the V and J calls reflect TCRdb's handling and not the investigators' own analysis. The sample table on file contains 300,000 to 450,000 distinct CDR3 sequences. 5.2% of the sample is in the top ten clones.

This clonotype was obtained from a man between 18 and 69 years old in good health. The sequence links TRBV20-1 to TRBJ1-2. The sequenced sample was blood T cells: a sorted CD56 or NKG2C T cell subset, CD4+ or CD8+ T cells, or bulk PBMC T cells (not recorded which). CDR3 region: CSAVGGQHNNYGYTF.